One sample yielded the 16 T cell receptor beta chains listed below, sequenced in a study of identical twins. TCRdb called the 5' RACE reads again in MiXCR, with one record for every CDR3 protein. The sample has roughly 570,000 distinct CDR3 sequences; 7.5% to 10% are singletons. These data were likewise used in another study, on yellow fever vaccine responses in identical twins.

The specimen was PBMCs. The receptors shown here come from a woman aged 18-35 years in good health.

The chain has TRBV6-2 or TRBV6-3 and TRBJ2-1; the match to TRBD2 covers 11 bases. Germline CDR1 and CDR2: MNHEY and SVGEGT. The V gene end was trimmed by 6 bases and the J gene end by 2 bases; junction bases not matched to a gene: 12. The CDR3 has 18 residues. As DNA, the CDR3 is TGTGCCAGCAGACCGGGACTAGCGGCCGCCGGAGCCTACAATGAGCAGTTCTTC. Translated, it gives CASRPGLAAAGAYNEQFF.

This clonotype has a handful of counts. The chain combines TRBV20-1 with TRBJ2-1; maybe TRBD2 (5 bases). This CDR3 contains 13 residues. The germline V and J ends were trimmed by 0 bases and 7 bases, with 10 bases remaining between them. Per the germline V gene, CDR1 is DFQATT and CDR2 is SNEGSKA (reference sequence). CDR3: CSAREVALNEQFF. The CDR3 DNA follows: TGCAGTGCTAGAGAGGTAGCGCTAAATGAGCAGTTCTTC.

This clonotype appeared many times. DNA for the CDR3: TGTGCCAGCAGTTCCGGGACAGGGGTTAGCACCGGGGAGCTGTTTTTT. It translates to CASSSGTGVSTGELFF. The V and J genes are TRBV2 and TRBJ2-2; 10 bases are shared with TRBD1. V lost 5 bases, J lost 4 bases, and 7 bases stayed unmatched. This CDR3 has 16 amino acids. The germline gives CDR1 SNHLY, CDR2 FYNNEI.

This clonotype was seen a few times. The chain links TRBV12-3 or TRBV12-4 to TRBJ2-5; D possibly corresponds to TRBD1 (6 bases). The CDR3 extends over 15 amino acids. V lost 5 bases and J lost 2, with 15 bases in between. CDR3 DNA sequence: TGTGCCAGCAGTCCCCCGGACGGGACACAAGAGACCCAGTACTTC. As protein: CASSPPDGTQETQYF.

In its sample, this clonotype was seen a few times. This chain uses TRBV28 with TRBJ2-7, with 7 bases fitting TRBD1. Germline assignment: CDR1 MDHEN and CDR2 SYDVKM. The CDR3 sequence is 12 residues long. V was clipped by 7 bases and J by 9 bases; unmatched bases: 9. CDR3 bases: TGTGCCAGCACCGATGGACAGGTGGGGCAGTACTTC. It yields the protein CASTDGQVGQYF.

This clonotype showed up many times. The genes are TRBV15 and TRBJ2-3, with 8 bases that match TRBD2. The trim removed 0 bases at V and 3 bases at J, leaving 5 bases unmatched. The V gene's germline CDR1 is LNHNV and CDR2 YYDKDF (reference sequence). The CDR3 consists of 16 residues. The CDR3 is CATSRDLGGETDTQYF. In DNA, the CDR3 is TGTGCCACCAGCAGAGATCTCGGGGGGGAGACAGATACGCAGTATTTT.

The rearrangement uses TRBV11-2 and TRBJ1-2; unclear D gene. Germline CDR1 and CDR2: SGHAT and FQNNGV. The CDR3 covers 15 residues. Between the trimmed V and J ends, which lost 5 bases and 4 bases, there was a span of 17 bases. This CDR3 is CASSRQSGAGYGYTF. The CDR3 DNA sequence: TGTGCCAGCAGCCGCCAGTCGGGAGCTGGCTATGGCTACACCTTC.

This clonotype was seen only a few times. The J gene is TRBJ2-7, the V gene TRBV7-2, with 7 bases identical to TRBD2. Trimming removed 1 base from V and 4 bases from J; junction bases left unmatched: 7. CDR3 length: 15 residues. In germline, CDR1 is SGHTA, CDR2 FQGNSA. CDR3 region: CASSLGWGGSYEQYF. The CDR3 DNA follows: TGTGCCAGCAGCTTAGGGTGGGGCGGGAGTTACGAGCAGTACTTC.

The J gene is TRBJ2-1, the V gene TRBV27, with TRBD2 matching 9 bases. CDR3 size: 17 residues. Trimming cost V 3 bases and J 3 bases; bases outside gene matches: 9. Germline values: CDR1 MNHEY, CDR2 SMNVEV (reference sequence). CDR3 nucleotides: TGTGCCAGCAGTTTCATCGCAGCGGGAGGATACTACAATGAGCAGTTCTTC. This gives the protein CASSFIAAGGYYNEQFF.

This clonotype occurred a few times. The chain has TRBV12-3 or TRBV12-4 and TRBJ2-4, with TRBD1 as a possible D gene (6 bases). This CDR3 is 15 amino acids long. Trimming left V 1 base short and J 7 bases short, with 14 bases between. CDR3 in amino acids: CASSLGSGVSNIQYF. CDR3 DNA sequence: TGTGCCAGCAGTTTAGGGTCAGGGGTATCGAACATTCAGTACTTC.

The table lists this clonotype with a few counts. J is TRBJ2-7 and V is TRBV2; 10 bases line up with TRBD1. Germline V CDR1 and CDR2: SNHLY, FYNNEI. There are 14 residues in the CDR3. V trimming: 3 bases; J trimming: 6 bases; junction bases outside the gene matches: 5. The CDR3: CASSEETGGFEQYF. As DNA, the CDR3 is TGTGCCAGCAGTGAGGAGACAGGGGGCTTCGAGCAGTACTTC.

V and J are TRBV14 and TRBJ1-2, with unresolved D. From germline, CDR1 is SGHDN and CDR2 FVKESK. The V and J ends lost 1 base and 10 bases respectively, with 16 bases between them. The CDR3 contains 14 residues. In DNA form, the CDR3 reads TGTGCCAGCAGCCAAGTATCAGCCCCCTGGGTCTACACCTTC. Protein: CASSQVSAPWVYTF.

The genes are TRBV7-9 and TRBJ1-4; 7 bases agree with TRBD1. The CDR3 runs 15 residues. Germline V gene data show CDR1 as SEHNR and CDR2 as FQNEAQ (reference sequence). J was trimmed by 5 bases and V by 3 bases; bases with no gene match: 6. As DNA, the CDR3 is TGTGCCAGCAGCTTCGGGGACAGCTTGAATGAAAAACTGTTTTTT. Its protein is CASSFGDSLNEKLFF. Based on the CDR3 plus reference TRBV7-9 and TRBJ1-4, the full variable domain is DTGVSQNPRHKITKRGQNVTFRCDPISEHNRLYWYRQTLGQGPEFLTYFQNEAQLEKSRLLSDRFSAERPKGSFSTLEIQRTEQGDSAMYLCASSFGDSLNEKLFFGSGTQLSVL.

This clonotype was counted ten times or more. The chain is built from TRBV12-3 or TRBV12-4 and TRBJ2-5; tentatively, D is TRBD2 (6 bases). Between the trimmed V and J ends, which lost 6 bases and 1 base, there was a span of 12 bases. The CDR3 contains 14 residues. The CDR3 bases are TGTGCCAGCAGGCTCGGGAGCTTCCAAGAGACCCAGTACTTC. Amino acids: CASRLGSFQETQYF.

The chain couples TRBV27 to TRBJ2-3, with TRBD1 as a possible D gene (6 bases). The CDR3 loop spans 14 amino acids. CDR1 and CDR2 (germline): MNHEY, SMNVEV (reference sequence). The V end lost 2 bases, the J end lost 4 bases, and 10 bases lay between the germline ends. CDR3 bases: TGTGCCAGCAGTTTAAGGGGGAAGTCAGATACGCAGTATTTT. This gives the protein CASSLRGKSDTQYF.

The chain employs TRBV6-2 or TRBV6-3 and TRBJ2-5; 14 bases are a match to TRBD2. Looked up from germline, CDR1 is MNHEY and CDR2 is SVGEGT. The CDR3 is 17 residues long. J was trimmed by 4 bases and V by 6 bases; bases with no gene match: 10. This CDR3 reads CASSQGLAGGTGETQYF. CDR3 nucleotides: TGTGCCAGCAGCCAAGGACTAGCGGGAGGTACGGGAGAGACCCAGTACTTC.